This T cell receptor beta chain is from a study of response to subunit inactivated influenza vaccine. Study outcomes and limitations: With each seasonal influenza vaccination, the authors suggested, few new T cells are recruited.

Comments on this clonotype: Its target is not known.

TCRdb called the RT-PCR reads again in MiXCR, with one record for every CDR3 protein. The sample yields around 530,000 distinct CDR3 sequences, about 15% seen once. CDR1 is SEHNR, CDR2 FQNEAQ, per germline (reference sequence). V was cut by 6 bases and J by 1 base, with 9 bases left in between. The CDR3 runs 13 residues. V is TRBV7-9 and J is TRBJ1-1; D unclear. The receptor comes from a man between 50 and 75 years old who received an inactivated influenza vaccine. The material was CD4+ T cells sorted from PBMCs, obtained around 25 months after vaccination. The CDR3 protein is CASSKVSNTEAFF. In DNA form, the CDR3 reads TGTGCCAGCAGTAAAGTTTCGAACACTGAAGCTTTCTTT. Combining the CDR3 with reference TRBV7-9 and TRBJ1-1 gives the whole variable domain DTGVSQNPRHKITKRGQNVTFRCDPISEHNRLYWYRQTLGQGPEFLTYFQNEAQLEKSRLLSDRFSAERPKGSFSTLEIQRTEQGDSAMYLCASSKVSNTEAFFGQGTRLTVV.